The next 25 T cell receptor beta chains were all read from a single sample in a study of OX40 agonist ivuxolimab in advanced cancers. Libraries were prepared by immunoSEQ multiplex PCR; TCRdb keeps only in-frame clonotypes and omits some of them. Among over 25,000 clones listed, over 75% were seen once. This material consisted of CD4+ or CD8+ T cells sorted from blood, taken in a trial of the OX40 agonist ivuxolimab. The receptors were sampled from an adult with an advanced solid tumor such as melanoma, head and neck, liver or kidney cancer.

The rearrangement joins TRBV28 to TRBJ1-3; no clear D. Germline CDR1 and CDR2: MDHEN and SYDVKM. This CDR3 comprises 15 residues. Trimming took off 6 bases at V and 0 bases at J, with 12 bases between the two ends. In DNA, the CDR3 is TGTGCCAGCAGAAGGGTTGGGTTCTCTGGAAACACCATATATTTT. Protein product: CASRRVGFSGNTIYF.

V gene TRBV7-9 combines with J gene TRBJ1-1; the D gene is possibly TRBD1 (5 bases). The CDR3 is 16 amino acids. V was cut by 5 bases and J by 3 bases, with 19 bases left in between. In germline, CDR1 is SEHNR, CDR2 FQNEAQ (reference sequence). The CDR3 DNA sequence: TGTGCCAGCAGCCCCACTGGACAAAGCTTGGACACTGAAGCTTTCTTT. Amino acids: CASSPTGQSLDTEAFF. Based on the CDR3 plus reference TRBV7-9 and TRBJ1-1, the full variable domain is DTGVSQNPRHKITKRGQNVTFRCDPISEHNRLYWYRQTLGQGPEFLTYFQNEAQLEKSRLLSDRFSAERPKGSFSTLEIQRTEQGDSAMYLCASSPTGQSLDTEAFFGQGTRLTVV.

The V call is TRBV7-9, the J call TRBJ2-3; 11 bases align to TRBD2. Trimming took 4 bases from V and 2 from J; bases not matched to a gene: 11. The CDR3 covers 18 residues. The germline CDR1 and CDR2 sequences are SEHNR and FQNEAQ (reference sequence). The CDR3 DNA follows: TGTGCCAGCAGCTCAACCCTGGGACTAGCGGTTTTCACAGATACGCAGTATTTT. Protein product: CASSSTLGLAVFTDTQYF.

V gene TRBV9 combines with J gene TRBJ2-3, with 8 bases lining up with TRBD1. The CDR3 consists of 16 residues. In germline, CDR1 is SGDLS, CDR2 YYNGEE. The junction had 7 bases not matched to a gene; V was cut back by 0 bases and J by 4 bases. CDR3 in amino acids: CASSVARTGYPDTQYF. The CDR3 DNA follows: TGTGCCAGCAGCGTAGCTAGGACAGGGTACCCAGATACGCAGTATTTT. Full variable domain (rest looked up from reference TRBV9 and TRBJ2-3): DSGVTQTPKHLITATGQRVTLRCSPRSGDLSVYWYQQSLDQGLQFLIQYYNGEERAKGNILERFSAQQFPDLHSELNLSSLELGDSALYFCASSVARTGYPDTQYFGPGTRLTVL.

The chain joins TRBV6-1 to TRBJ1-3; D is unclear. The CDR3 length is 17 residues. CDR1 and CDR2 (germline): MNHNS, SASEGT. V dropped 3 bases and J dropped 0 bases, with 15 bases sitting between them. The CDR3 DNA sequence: TGTGCCAGCAGTGAGTGGAACTCAGAGATCTCTGGAAACACCATATATTTT. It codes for CASSEWNSEISGNTIYF.

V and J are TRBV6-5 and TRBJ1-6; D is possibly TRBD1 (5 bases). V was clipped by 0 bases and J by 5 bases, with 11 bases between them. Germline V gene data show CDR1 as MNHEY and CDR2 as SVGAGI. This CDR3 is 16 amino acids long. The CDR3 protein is CASSYSPGGNNSPLHF. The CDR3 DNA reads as TGTGCCAGCAGTTACTCACCCGGGGGGAATAATTCACCCCTCCACTTT.

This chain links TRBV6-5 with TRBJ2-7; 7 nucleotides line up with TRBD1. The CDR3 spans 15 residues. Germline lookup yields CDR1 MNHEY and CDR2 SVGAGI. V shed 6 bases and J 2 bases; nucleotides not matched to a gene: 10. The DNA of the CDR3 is TGTGCCAGCAGCTATAGGGACAGCCTCACCTACGAGCAGTACTTC. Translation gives CASSYRDSLTYEQYF.

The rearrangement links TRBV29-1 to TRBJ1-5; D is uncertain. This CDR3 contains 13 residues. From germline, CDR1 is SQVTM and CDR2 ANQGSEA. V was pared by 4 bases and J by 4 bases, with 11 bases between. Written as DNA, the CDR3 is TGCAGCGTTGTAACAGCCGATAATCAGCCCCAGCATTTT. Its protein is CSVVTADNQPQHF.

The CDR3 spells CSVTRGGDLRETQYF. As DNA, the CDR3 is TGCAGCGTTACCCGCGGGGGGGACCTCAGAGAGACCCAGTACTTC. V usage is TRBV29-1 and J usage is TRBJ2-5; 9 nucleotides line up with TRBD2. J lost 4 bases, V lost 5 bases, and 11 bases had no gene match. The CDR3 length is 15 residues. Germline V gene sequence: CDR1 SQVTM, CDR2 ANQGSEA.

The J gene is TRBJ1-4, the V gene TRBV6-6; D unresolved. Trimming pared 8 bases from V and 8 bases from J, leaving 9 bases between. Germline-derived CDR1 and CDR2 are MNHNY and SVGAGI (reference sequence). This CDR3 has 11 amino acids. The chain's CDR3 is CASYGGEKLFF. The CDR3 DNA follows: TGTGCCAGCTACGGTGGCGAAAAACTGTTTTTT.

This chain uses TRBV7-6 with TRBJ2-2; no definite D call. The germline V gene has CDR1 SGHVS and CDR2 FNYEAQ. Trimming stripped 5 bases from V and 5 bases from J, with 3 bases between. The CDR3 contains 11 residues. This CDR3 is CASSGTGELFF. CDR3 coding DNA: TGTGCCAGCAGCGGAACCGGGGAGCTGTTTTTT.

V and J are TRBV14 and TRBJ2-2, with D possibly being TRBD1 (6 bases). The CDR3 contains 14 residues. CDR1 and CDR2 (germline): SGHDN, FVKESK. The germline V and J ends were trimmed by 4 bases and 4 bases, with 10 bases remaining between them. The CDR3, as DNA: TGTGCCAGCAGCCGGAGGACAGTCACCGGGGAGCTGTTTTTT. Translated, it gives CASSRRTVTGELFF.

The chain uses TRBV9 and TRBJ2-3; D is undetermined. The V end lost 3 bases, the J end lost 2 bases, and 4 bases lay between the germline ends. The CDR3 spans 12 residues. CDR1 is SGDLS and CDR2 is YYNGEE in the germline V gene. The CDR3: CASSDYTDTQYF. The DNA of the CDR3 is TGTGCCAGCAGCGATTACACAGATACGCAGTATTTT. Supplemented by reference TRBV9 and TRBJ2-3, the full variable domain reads DSGVTQTPKHLITATGQRVTLRCSPRSGDLSVYWYQQSLDQGLQFLIQYYNGEERAKGNILERFSAQQFPDLHSELNLSSLELGDSALYFCASSDYTDTQYFGPGTRLTVL.

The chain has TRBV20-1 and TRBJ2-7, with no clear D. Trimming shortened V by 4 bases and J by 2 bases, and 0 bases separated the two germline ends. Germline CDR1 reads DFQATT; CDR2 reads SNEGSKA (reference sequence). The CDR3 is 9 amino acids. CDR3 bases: TGCAGTGCTACCTACGAGCAGTACTTC. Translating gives CSATYEQYF.

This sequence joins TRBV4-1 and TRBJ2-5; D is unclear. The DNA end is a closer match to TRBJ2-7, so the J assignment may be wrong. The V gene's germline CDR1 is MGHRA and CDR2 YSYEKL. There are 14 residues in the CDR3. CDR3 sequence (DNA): TGCGCCAGCAGCCACGTAGGACGGACCTACGAGCAGTACTTC. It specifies CASSHVGRTYEQYF.

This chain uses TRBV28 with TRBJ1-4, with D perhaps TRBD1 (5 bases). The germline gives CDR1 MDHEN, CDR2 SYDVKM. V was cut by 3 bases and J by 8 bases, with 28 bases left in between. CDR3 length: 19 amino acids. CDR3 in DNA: TGTGCCAGCAGTTTTCCACCCGGGGTCAGGACCCGGGGGTGGGAAAAACTGTTTTTT. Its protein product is CASSFPPGVRTRGWEKLFF.

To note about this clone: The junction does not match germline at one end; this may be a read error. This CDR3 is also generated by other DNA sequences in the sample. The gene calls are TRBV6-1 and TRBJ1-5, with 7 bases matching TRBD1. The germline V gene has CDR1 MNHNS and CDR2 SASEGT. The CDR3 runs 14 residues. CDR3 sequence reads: CASDYRGSNQPQHF. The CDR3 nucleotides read TGTGCCAGCGACTACAGGGGCAGCAACCAGCCCCAGCATTTT.

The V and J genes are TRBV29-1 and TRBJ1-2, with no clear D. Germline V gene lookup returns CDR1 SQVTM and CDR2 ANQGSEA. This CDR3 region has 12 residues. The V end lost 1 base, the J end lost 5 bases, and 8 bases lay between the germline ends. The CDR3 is CSVEGTTYGYTF. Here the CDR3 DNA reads TGCAGCGTTGAAGGGACGACATATGGCTACACCTTC.

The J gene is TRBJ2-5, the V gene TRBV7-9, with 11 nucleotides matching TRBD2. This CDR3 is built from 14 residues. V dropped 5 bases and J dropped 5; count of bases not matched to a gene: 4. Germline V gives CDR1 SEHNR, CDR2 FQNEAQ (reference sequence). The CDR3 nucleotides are TGTGCCAGCAGCCCATGGACTAGCGGGGAGACCCAGTACTTC. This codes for CASSPWTSGETQYF.

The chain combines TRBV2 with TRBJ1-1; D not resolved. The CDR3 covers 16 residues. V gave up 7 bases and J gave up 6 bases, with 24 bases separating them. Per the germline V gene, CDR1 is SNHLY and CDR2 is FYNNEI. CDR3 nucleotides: TGTGCCAGCACCCATGATGGGGAGACTCCTGCTCCTGAAGCTTTCTTT. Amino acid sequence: CASTHDGETPAPEAFF.

The CDR3 nucleotides are TGTGCCAGCAGTACCCCGATCGCACGCTCCTACAATGAGCAGTTCTTC. It encodes CASSTPIARSYNEQFF. The J gene is TRBJ2-1, the V gene TRBV28; D is undetermined. Between the trimmed V and J ends, which lost 5 bases and 0 bases, there was a span of 14 bases. CDR3 size: 16 residues. Germline CDR1 and CDR2: MDHEN and SYDVKM.

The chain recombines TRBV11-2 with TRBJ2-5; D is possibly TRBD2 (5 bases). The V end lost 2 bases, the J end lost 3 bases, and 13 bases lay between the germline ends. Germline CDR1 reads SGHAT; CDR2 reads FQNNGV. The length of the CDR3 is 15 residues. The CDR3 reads CASSLMNAGKETQYF. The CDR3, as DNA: TGTGCCAGCAGCTTAATGAACGCGGGCAAAGAGACCCAGTACTTC.

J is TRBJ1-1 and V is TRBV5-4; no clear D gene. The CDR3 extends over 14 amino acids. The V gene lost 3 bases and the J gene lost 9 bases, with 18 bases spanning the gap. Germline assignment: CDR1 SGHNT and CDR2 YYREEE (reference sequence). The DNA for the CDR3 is TGTGCCAGCAGCTCCCCCCCCGAGAGGTGGCAAGCTTTCTTT. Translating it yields CASSSPPERWQAFF.

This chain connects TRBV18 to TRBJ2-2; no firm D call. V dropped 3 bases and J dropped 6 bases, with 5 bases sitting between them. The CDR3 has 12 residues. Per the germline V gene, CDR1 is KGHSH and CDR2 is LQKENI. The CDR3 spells CASSPGPGELFF. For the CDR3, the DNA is TGTGCCAGCTCACCTGGTCCCGGGGAGCTGTTTTTT.

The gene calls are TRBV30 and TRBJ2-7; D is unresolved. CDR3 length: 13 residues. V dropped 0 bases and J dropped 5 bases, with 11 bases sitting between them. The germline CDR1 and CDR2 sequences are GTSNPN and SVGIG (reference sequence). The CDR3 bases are TGTGCCTGGAGTGTACTGGGTGGCGACGAGCAGTACTTC. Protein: CAWSVLGGDEQYF.